These 25 T cell receptor beta chains originate from one sample sequenced in a study of T cell responses to AZD1222 COVID-19 vaccine. Data came from immunoSEQ multiplex PCR; TCRdb stores just in-frame clones and leaves some out. Among 150,000 or so clones listed, around 92% were seen once. Here the sequenced sample was peripheral blood, taken on day 0 of AZD1222 vaccination. These receptors all stem from an adult in good health.

The rearrangement links TRBV11-3 to TRBJ1-2; the D gene is possibly TRBD1 (5 bases). With 1 base removed from V and 6 bases from J, the gap between germline ends came to 18 bases. The CDR3 contains 16 residues. Germline values: CDR1 SGHNT, CDR2 YENEEA. The CDR3 DNA follows: TGTGCCAGCAGCTTAGCGGCAGGGCGGCGTGATGATGGCTACACCTTC. Protein sequence: CASSLAAGRRDDGYTF.

The chain couples TRBV28 to TRBJ1-1; D unclear. Germline V gives CDR1 MDHEN, CDR2 SYDVKM. CDR3 length: 14 amino acids. V gave up 8 bases and J gave up 3 bases, with 16 bases separating them. CDR3 sequence (DNA): TGTGCCAGCCTTTTTACGCATGGGGACACTGAAGCTTTCTTT. It yields the protein CASLFTHGDTEAFF.

This chain links TRBV7-9 with TRBJ1-2; perhaps TRBD1 as D (6 bases). Germline CDR1 SEHNR, CDR2 FQNEAQ (reference sequence). The V end lost 6 bases, the J end lost 6 bases, and 14 bases lay between the germline ends. The CDR3 contains 13 residues. CDR3 DNA: TGTGCCAGCAGTCTGGGGCAGGGGAATGGCTACACCTTC. Its protein is CASSLGQGNGYTF.

This chain joins TRBV7-2 and TRBJ1-3; 9 bases fit TRBD1. Germline trimming cut 0 bases from V and 4 bases from J; bases unmatched to any gene: 4. The V gene's germline CDR1 is SGHTA and CDR2 FQGNSA. The length of the CDR3 is 16 residues. The CDR3 loop is CASSLAGQGTGNTIYF. The CDR3 coding sequence is TGTGCCAGCAGCTTAGCTGGACAGGGGACGGGAAACACCATATATTTT.

The J gene is TRBJ1-2, the V gene TRBV6-5, with 10 bases identical to TRBD1. The V gene end was trimmed by 6 bases and the J gene end by 3 bases; junction bases not matched to a gene: 7. The CDR3 sequence is 15 residues long. The germline V gene encodes CDR1 MNHEY and CDR2 SVGAGI. CDR3 sequence (DNA): TGTGCCAGCAGGGCCCCAGGACAGGGGGACTATGGCTACACCTTC. Its translation: CASRAPGQGDYGYTF.

The V gene is TRBV4-3, the J gene TRBJ2-7, with D unresolved. This CDR3 is 13 amino acids long. The germline CDR1 and CDR2 sequences are LGHNA and YSLEER. The V end was cut by 3 bases, the J end by 1 base, with 7 bases between. CDR3 residues: CASSHLGSYEQYF. The CDR3 bases are TGCGCCAGCAGCCATCTCGGGTCCTACGAGCAGTACTTC.

V usage is TRBV3-1 (or the pseudogene TRBV3-2) and J usage is TRBJ2-7; possibly TRBD1 for D (6 bases). The CDR3 totals 14 residues. Germline CDR1 LGHDT, CDR2 YNNKEL (reference sequence). The germline V and J ends were trimmed by 0 bases and 1 base, with 7 bases remaining between them. The CDR3 DNA reads TGTGCCAGCAGCCAAGAACAGGGATCCTACGAGCAGTACTTC. Translating gives CASSQEQGSYEQYF.

The chain combines TRBV7-2 with TRBJ2-7, with 8 positions matching TRBD1. Germline trimming cut 1 base from V and 0 bases from J; bases unmatched to any gene: 8. This CDR3 spans 17 amino acids. Germline loops: CDR1 SGHTA, CDR2 FQGNSA. The chain's CDR3 is CASSLGRWDRRSYEQYF. The CDR3 DNA reads TGTGCCAGCAGCTTAGGACGATGGGACAGGCGCTCCTACGAGCAGTACTTC.

In its sample, this clone was seen once. The CDR3, as DNA: TGTGCCTGGAGTCCCCCGTGGGGGGTAGTCACCTTC. It translates to CAWSPPWGVVTF. The gene calls are TRBV30 and TRBJ1-2, with D possibly TRBD1 on 5 matching bases. This CDR3 comprises 12 residues. Trimming pared 2 bases from V and 13 bases from J, leaving 17 bases between. The germline gives CDR1 GTSNPN, CDR2 SVGIG (reference sequence).

This chain links TRBV6-1 with TRBJ1-5; D remains ambiguous. The CDR3 sequence is 16 residues long. The germline V gene encodes CDR1 MNHNS and CDR2 SASEGT. V lost 3 bases and J 0 bases, leaving 12 bases between the germline ends. CDR3 nucleotides: TGTGCCAGCAGTGAGAGGAGGTGGTATAGCAATCAGCCCCAGCATTTT. Residues: CASSERRWYSNQPQHF.

The chain links TRBV5-1 to TRBJ2-2, with 10 nucleotides matching TRBD1. Germline V gene lookup returns CDR1 SGHRS and CDR2 YFSETQ. The CDR3 contains 15 residues. After removal of 3 bases from V and 5 bases from J, the junction contained 4 bases not matched to a gene. The CDR3 reads CASSSGQGVTGELFF. The CDR3 DNA sequence: TGCGCCAGCAGCTCCGGACAGGGGGTTACCGGGGAGCTGTTTTTT.

The genes are TRBV3-1 (or the pseudogene TRBV3-2) and TRBJ2-7; 8 bases are a match to TRBD2. CDR3 length equals 20 residues. Germline CDR1 and CDR2: LGHDT and YNNKEL (reference sequence). Germline trimming cut 1 base from V and 0 bases from J; bases unmatched to any gene: 17. The CDR3 spells CASSQAIKEGGGGPSYEQYF. The DNA for the CDR3 is TGTGCCAGCAGCCAAGCGATAAAGGAGGGCGGCGGGGGGCCCTCCTACGAGCAGTACTTC.

V gene TRBV20-1 combines with J gene TRBJ1-2; D gene uncertain. CDR1 is DFQATT and CDR2 is SNEGSKA in the germline V gene (reference sequence). The V end was cut by 3 bases, the J end by 3 bases, with 5 bases between. The CDR3 consists of 11 residues. DNA for the CDR3: TGCAGTGCTAGCCGGGACTATGGCTACACCTTC. Encoded protein: CSASRDYGYTF.

V gene TRBV9 combines with J gene TRBJ2-5; TRBD1 matches 11 bases. Looked up from germline, CDR1 is SGDLS and CDR2 is YYNGEE. V was pared by 5 bases and J by 5 bases, with 11 bases of the junction left unmatched. This CDR3 has 16 residues. The CDR3 here is CASSSGQGARGETQYF. The CDR3 DNA sequence: TGTGCCAGCAGTTCAGGACAGGGGGCGCGGGGGGAGACCCAGTACTTC.

V gene TRBV2 combines with J gene TRBJ2-5; 10 nucleotides match TRBD1. CDR1 and CDR2 from the germline V gene are SNHLY and FYNNEI. The CDR3 runs to 13 residues. The trim removed 11 bases at V and 5 bases at J, leaving 8 bases unmatched. CDR3 amino acids: CASRGTGAETQYF. DNA for the CDR3: TGTGCCTCACGCGGGACAGGGGCCGAGACCCAGTACTTC.

This clone has a handful of counts. J is TRBJ2-1 and V is TRBV4-2, with D possibly being TRBD2 (7 bases). V lost 1 base and J 2 bases, leaving 15 bases between the germline ends. This CDR3 is built from 17 residues. CDR1 and CDR2 from the germline V gene are LGHNA and YNFKEQ. The chain's CDR3 is CASSQVLMGGPYNEQFF. The CDR3 DNA follows: TGTGCCAGCAGCCAAGTCCTCATGGGGGGGCCCTACAATGAGCAGTTCTTC.

The chain is built from TRBV30 and TRBJ2-5; D may be TRBD2 (5 bases). There are 17 residues in the CDR3. CDR1 and CDR2 (germline): GTSNPN, SVGIG (reference sequence). Trimming cost V 2 bases and J 4 bases, with 23 bases left between them. CDR3 nucleotides: TGTGCCTGGAGTTCGACCCTGCTCCCACTAGTCGGAGAGACCCAGTACTTC. As protein: CAWSSTLLPLVGETQYF.

This clone was seen just once. This CDR3 reads CASSPGQVVHEQYF. CDR3 nucleotide sequence: TGTGCCAGTAGCCCCGGACAGGTAGTCCACGAGCAGTACTTC. The rearrangement links TRBV7-3 to TRBJ2-7; TRBD1 agrees at 7 bases. The junction had 13 bases not matched to a gene; V was cut back by 9 bases and J by 5 bases. CDR1 and CDR2 (germline): SGHTA, FQGTGA. This CDR3 has 14 amino acids. Supplemented by reference TRBV7-3 and TRBJ2-7, the full variable domain reads GAGVSQTPSNKVTEKGKYVELRCDPISGHTALYWYRQSLGQGPEFLIYFQGTGAADDSGLPNDRFFAVRPEGSVSTLKIQRTERGDSAVYLCASSPGQVVHEQYFGPGTRLTVT.

CDR3 sequence: CASSLPPGAEAFF. CDR3 in DNA: TGTGCCAGCAGTTTACCCCCGGGGGCTGAAGCTTTCTTT. The chain employs TRBV12-3 or TRBV12-4 and TRBJ1-1; the D gene is possibly TRBD1 (5 bases). Deletions cut 2 bases from V and 6 bases from J, with 10 bases between. This CDR3 spans 13 amino acids.

A single count supports this clone. The rearrangement uses TRBV18 and TRBJ2-7; TRBD1 agrees at 10 bases. This CDR3 comprises 15 residues. Unmatched junction bases numbered 2, after V lost 2 bases and J lost 1 base. CDR1 and CDR2 (germline): KGHSH, LQKENI. The CDR3 protein is CASSPGQGVSYEQYF. The CDR3, as DNA: TGTGCCAGCTCACCAGGACAGGGGGTATCCTACGAGCAGTACTTC.

This clone was counted a few times. This sequence joins TRBV5-1 and TRBJ2-7; 8 nucleotides align to TRBD1. The germline V gene has CDR1 SGHRS and CDR2 YFSETQ. This CDR3 is built from 15 residues. V dropped 5 bases and J dropped 2; count of bases not matched to a gene: 9. The CDR3 region has the DNA TGCGCCAGCAGACTGACAGGGGCGGAGACCTACGAGCAGTACTTC. Amino acids: CASRLTGAETYEQYF.

The rearrangement joins TRBV29-1 to TRBJ2-7, with 7 bases lining up with TRBD2. Germline loops: CDR1 SQVTM, CDR2 ANQGSEA. Germline trimming cut 7 bases from V and 4 bases from J; bases unmatched to any gene: 13. This CDR3 contains 14 residues. The CDR3 spells CSAKEPQGGYEQYF. CDR3 coding DNA: TGCAGCGCTAAAGAACCTCAGGGAGGGTACGAGCAGTACTTC.

The V call is TRBV7-9, the J call TRBJ2-2; D not resolved. The ends were cut back, 1 base at V and 4 bases at J, with 10 bases in the middle. Germline-derived CDR1 and CDR2 are SEHNR and FQNEAQ (reference sequence). There are 15 residues in the CDR3. The CDR3 loop reads CASSLVGTPTGELFF. The CDR3 DNA follows: TGTGCCAGCAGCTTAGTAGGCACCCCCACCGGGGAGCTGTTTTTT.

The chain recombines TRBV3-1 (or the pseudogene TRBV3-2) with TRBJ1-1; TRBD1 might be the D (5 bases). Germline V gene lookup returns CDR1 LGHDT and CDR2 YNNKEL (reference sequence). The CDR3 covers 13 residues. With 3 bases removed from V and 4 bases from J, the gap between germline ends came to 9 bases. The CDR3 region has the DNA TGTGCCAGCAGCCAGGGGGGTGCCACTGAAGCTTTCTTT. Its translation is CASSQGGATEAFF.

This chain connects TRBV7-2 to TRBJ1-5; possible D gene TRBD1, 6 bases. The CDR3 runs to 13 residues. V was clipped by 5 bases and J by 5 bases, with 10 bases between them. Germline CDR1 SGHTA, CDR2 FQGNSA. The CDR3 coding sequence is TGTGCCAGCAGCGATACAGGGTATCAGCCCCAGCATTTT. It codes for CASSDTGYQPQHF.